The source of this TCR beta chain is a study of blood T cell repertoires in COVID-19. Study background: Researchers got acute and convalescent COVID-19 samples from the United States, Italy and Spain. T cells, B-cell-depleted T cells, or PBMCs supplied cDNA or gDNA.

Study processing details: Amplification with reference gene primers provided the estimates of nucleated cell counts. TCRdb's copy holds only in-frame clones and misses some; the assay was immunoSEQ multiplex PCR. The D gene and trimming were derived from the DNA, and the V and J assignments and clone size from that table. This table has approximately 24,000 clones, around 87% appearing once. The CDR3 sequence is 14 residues long. Trimming took off 3 bases at V and 1 base at J, with 11 bases between the two ends. Germline CDR1 DFQATT, CDR2 SNEGSKA (reference sequence). The clonotype originates from a human donor with active COVID-19. The donor label of this sample is uncertain. The specimen sequenced was peripheral blood. The chain uses TRBV20-1 and TRBJ2-3; TRBD1 is a possible D gene (5 bases). The CDR3 reads CSASQGRGTDTQYF. DNA of the CDR3: TGCAGTGCTAGTCAGGGTAGAGGCACAGATACGCAGTATTTT.